One and the same sample provided the 10 T cell receptor beta chains below, sequenced in a study of blood T cell repertoires in COVID-19. TCRdb's copy holds only in-frame clones and misses some; the assay was immunoSEQ multiplex PCR. The sample includes approximately 270,000 clones, around 88% seen only once; the top ten take roughly 6.8%. Specimen: peripheral blood. All receptors come from a woman younger than 45 with COVID-19, enrolled during active disease.

The genes are TRBV6-1 and TRBJ1-1; possible D gene TRBD1, 6 bases. Trimming took off 2 bases at V and 3 bases at J, with 10 bases between the two ends. CDR1 and CDR2 from the germline V gene are MNHNS and SASEGT. This CDR3 comprises 14 residues. CDR3 DNA sequence: TGTGCCAGCAGTGAACAGGGGATTGACACTGAAGCTTTCTTT. Translating gives CASSEQGIDTEAFF.

This clone has just one count. The V call is TRBV3-1 (or the pseudogene TRBV3-2), the J call TRBJ1-1, with 7 bases aligning to TRBD1. Germline lookup yields CDR1 LGHDT and CDR2 YNNKEL (reference sequence). CDR3 length: 16 residues. Unmatched junction bases numbered 11, after V lost 0 bases and J lost 7 bases. The chain's CDR3 is CASSQEMAGGRFEAFF. The CDR3 DNA sequence: TGTGCCAGCAGCCAAGAAATGGCAGGGGGTAGGTTTGAAGCTTTCTTT.

The V and J genes are TRBV6-5 and TRBJ2-2; D possibly corresponds to TRBD1 (5 bases). Trimming stripped 5 bases from V and 8 bases from J, with 15 bases between. The CDR3 has 14 residues. The V gene's germline CDR1 is MNHEY and CDR2 SVGAGI. The CDR3 DNA reads TGTGCCAGCAGTACAGGACGGCTTTCTGGGGAGCTGTTTTTT. It encodes CASSTGRLSGELFF.

The rearrangement uses TRBV5-4 and TRBJ2-7; D perhaps matches TRBD2 (5 bases). This CDR3 contains 15 residues. The ends were cut back, 2 bases at V and 0 bases at J, with 12 bases in the middle. CDR1 is SGHNT and CDR2 is YYREEE in the germline V gene (reference sequence). As DNA, the CDR3 is TGTGCCAGCAGCTTCGAGGGCTACCTCTCCTACGAGCAGTACTTC. Its translation is CASSFEGYLSYEQYF.

J is TRBJ2-2 and V is TRBV2, with D possibly being TRBD1 (5 bases). Trimming left V 3 bases short and J 5 bases short, with 13 bases between. Germline V gene sequence: CDR1 SNHLY, CDR2 FYNNEI. This CDR3 comprises 15 residues. CDR3 nucleotide sequence: TGTGCCAGCAGTGAGGGAACAGGTGGTACCGGGGAGCTGTTTTTT. This codes for CASSEGTGGTGELFF.

The sample holds one count of this clone. The V and J genes are TRBV20-1 and TRBJ1-2; TRBD1 is a possible D gene (6 bases). Looked up from germline, CDR1 is DFQATT and CDR2 is SNEGSKA (reference sequence). The CDR3 is made up of 11 amino acids. Trimming stripped 7 bases from V and 5 bases from J, with 11 bases between. CDR3 in amino acids: CSVLGAYGYTF. The CDR3 DNA follows: TGCAGTGTCCTGGGGGCTTATGGCTACACCTTC.

The rearrangement joins TRBV6-2 or TRBV6-3 to TRBJ2-3; 7 positions match TRBD1. The V gene end was trimmed by 0 bases and the J gene end by 4 bases; junction bases not matched to a gene: 1. This CDR3 spans 14 amino acids. Germline CDR1 reads MNHEY; CDR2 reads SVGEGT. The CDR3 spells CASSYSTGPDTQYF. The DNA of the CDR3 is TGTGCCAGCAGTTACTCGACAGGGCCAGATACGCAGTATTTT.

This clone was counted once. This chain links TRBV11-3 with TRBJ2-4, with 8 bases matching TRBD2. This CDR3 region has 19 residues. J lost 2 bases, V lost 5 bases, and 17 bases had no gene match. CDR1 is SGHNT, CDR2 YENEEA, per germline. The DNA for the CDR3 is TGTGCCAGCAGCCCCCGGGGGGGGGCGGATCTTCTATCCAAAAACATTCAGTACTTC. Protein sequence: CASSPRGGADLLSKNIQYF. The full variable domain, in which reference TRBV11-3 and TRBJ2-4 provide the parts outside the CDR3, is EAGVVQSPRYKIIEKKQPVAFWCNPISGHNTLYWYLQNLGQGPELLIRYENEEAVDDSQLPKDRFSAERLKGVDSTLKIQPAELGDSAVYLCASSPRGGADLLSKNIQYFGAGTRLSVL.

V is TRBV5-8 and J is TRBJ2-7, with D tentatively TRBD2 (6 bases). Germline V gene data show CDR1 as SGHTS and CDR2 as YDEGEE. The CDR3 is 12 amino acids. V shed 4 bases and J shed 5 bases, with 10 bases lying between them. CDR3: CASSQTSNEQYV. CDR3 nucleotides: TGTGCCAGCAGCCAAACTAGCAACGAGCAGTACGTC.

Worth noting for this clone: At one boundary the junction diverges from the germline segment, which might be a read error. The rearrangement joins TRBV6-5 to TRBJ2-5; TRBD2 agrees at 7 bases. Germline lookup yields CDR1 MNHEY and CDR2 SVGAGI. The length of the CDR3 is 15 residues. CDR3 coding DNA: TGTGCTAGCAGCGCCCTTGGGGGGGGCCAAGAGACCCAGTACTTC. Residues: CASSALGGGQETQYF.